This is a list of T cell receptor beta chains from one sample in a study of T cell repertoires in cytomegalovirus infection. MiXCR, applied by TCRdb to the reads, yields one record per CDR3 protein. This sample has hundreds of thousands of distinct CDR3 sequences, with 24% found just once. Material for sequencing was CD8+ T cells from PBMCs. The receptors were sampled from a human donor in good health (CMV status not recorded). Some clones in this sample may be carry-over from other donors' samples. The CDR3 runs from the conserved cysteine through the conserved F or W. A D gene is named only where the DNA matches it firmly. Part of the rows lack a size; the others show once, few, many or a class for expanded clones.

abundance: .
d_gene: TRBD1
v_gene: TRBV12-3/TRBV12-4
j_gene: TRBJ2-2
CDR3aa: CASSLLPGQPITGELFF
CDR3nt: TGTGCCAGCAGTTTACTCCCGGGACAGCCGATCACCGGGGAGCTGTTTTTT

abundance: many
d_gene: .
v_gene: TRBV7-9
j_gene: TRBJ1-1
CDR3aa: CASSSTGPPWAFF
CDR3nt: TGTGCCAGCAGCTCCACAGGGCCCCCTTGGGCTTTCTTT

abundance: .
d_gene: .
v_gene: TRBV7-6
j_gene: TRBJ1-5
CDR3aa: CASSLGRDGNQPQHF
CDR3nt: TGTGCCAGCAGCTTAGGCAGGGATGGCAATCAGCCCCAGCATTTT

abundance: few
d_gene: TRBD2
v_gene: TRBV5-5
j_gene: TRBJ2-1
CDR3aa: CASSLISGGVSSYNEQFF
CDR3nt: TGTGCCAGCAGCTTGATCAGCGGGGGGGTGAGCTCCTACAATGAGCAGTTCTTC

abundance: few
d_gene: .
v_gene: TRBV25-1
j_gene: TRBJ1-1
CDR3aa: CASSEWGVGAFF
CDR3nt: TGTGCCAGCAGTGAATGGGGTGTGGGGGCTTTCTTT

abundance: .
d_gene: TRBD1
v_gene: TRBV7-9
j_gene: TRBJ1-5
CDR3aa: CASSGTGGGNQPQHF
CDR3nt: TGTGCCAGCAGCGGGACAGGGGGAGGCAATCAGCCCCAGCATTTT

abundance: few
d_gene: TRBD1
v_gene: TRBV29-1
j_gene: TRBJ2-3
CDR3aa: CSVPDRNLLHSTDTQYF
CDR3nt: TGCAGCGTTCCGGACAGGAACCTCCTCCATTCCACAGATACGCAGTATTTT

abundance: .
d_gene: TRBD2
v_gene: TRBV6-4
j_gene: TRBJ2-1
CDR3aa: CASSSGGDLFPNYNEQFF
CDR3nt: TGTGCCAGTAGTAGCGGGGGGGATTTATTCCCAAATTACAATGAGCAGTTCTTC

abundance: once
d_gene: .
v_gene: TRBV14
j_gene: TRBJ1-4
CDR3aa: CASSRGRATNEKLFF
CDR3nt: TGTGCCAGCAGCCGCGGACGGGCAACTAATGAAAAACTGTTTTTT

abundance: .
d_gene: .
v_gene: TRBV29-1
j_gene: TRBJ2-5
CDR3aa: CSVEALGTGEETQYF
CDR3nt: TGCAGCGTTGAAGCCCTGGGGACGGGAGAAGAGACCCAGTACTTC

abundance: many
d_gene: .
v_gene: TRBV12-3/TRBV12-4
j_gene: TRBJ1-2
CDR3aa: CASSFGAEGYTF
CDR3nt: TGTGCCAGCAGTTTCGGGGCCGAGGGCTACACCTTC

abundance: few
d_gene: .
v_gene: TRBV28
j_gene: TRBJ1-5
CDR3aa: CASLVAGNQPQHF
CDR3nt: TGTGCCAGCCTCGTCGCAGGCAATCAGCCCCAGCATTTT

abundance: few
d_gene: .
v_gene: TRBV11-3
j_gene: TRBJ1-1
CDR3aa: CASSLAGKTEAFF
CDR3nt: TGTGCCAGCAGCTTAGCGGGGAAAACTGAAGCTTTCTTT

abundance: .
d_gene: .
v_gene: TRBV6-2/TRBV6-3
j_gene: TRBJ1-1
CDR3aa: CASRPIEGMNTEAFF
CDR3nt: TGTGCCAGCAGACCAATCGAGGGGATGAACACTGAAGCTTTCTTT

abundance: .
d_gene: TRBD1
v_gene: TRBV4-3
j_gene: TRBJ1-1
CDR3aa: CASSQNRGANTEAFF
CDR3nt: TGCGCCAGCAGCCAGAACAGGGGAGCGAACACTGAAGCTTTCTTT

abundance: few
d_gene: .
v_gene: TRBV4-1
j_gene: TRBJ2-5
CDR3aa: CASSQDILAAQTQYF
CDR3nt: TGCGCCAGCAGCCAAGATATCCTGGCGGCCCAGACCCAGTACTTC

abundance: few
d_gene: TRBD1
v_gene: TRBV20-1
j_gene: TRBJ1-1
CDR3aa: CSAPTLDRGLSMNTEAFF
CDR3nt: TGCAGTGCCCCGACCCTGGACAGGGGGCTTTCCATGAACACTGAAGCTTTCTTT

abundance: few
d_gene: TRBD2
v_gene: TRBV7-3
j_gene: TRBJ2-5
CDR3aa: CASSLNPPRAGGQETQYF
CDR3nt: TGTGCCAGCAGCTTAAATCCCCCGAGGGCGGGGGGTCAAGAGACCCAGTACTTC

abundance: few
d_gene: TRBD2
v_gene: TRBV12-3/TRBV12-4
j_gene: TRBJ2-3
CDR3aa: CASSFGLAGAPTDTQYF
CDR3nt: TGTGCCAGCAGTTTCGGACTAGCGGGGGCGCCCACAGATACGCAGTATTTT

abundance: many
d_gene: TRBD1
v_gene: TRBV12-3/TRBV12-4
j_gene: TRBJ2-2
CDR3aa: CASSPPTGVDTGELFF
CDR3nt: TGTGCCAGCAGCCCCCCGACAGGGGTGGACACCGGGGAGCTGTTTTTT

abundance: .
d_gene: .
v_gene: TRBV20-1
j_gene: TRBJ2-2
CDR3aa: CSARDSQKSNTGELFF
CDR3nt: TGCAGTGCTAGAGATAGCCAGAAATCGAACACCGGGGAGCTGTTTTTT

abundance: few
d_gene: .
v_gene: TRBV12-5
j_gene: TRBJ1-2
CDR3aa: CASDEGVQADYGYTF
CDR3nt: TGTGCTAGTGACGAGGGCGTCCAGGCGGATTATGGCTACACCTTC

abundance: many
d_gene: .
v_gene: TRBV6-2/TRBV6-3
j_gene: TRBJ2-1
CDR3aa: CASAPGLRNEQFF
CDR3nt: TGTGCCAGCGCCCCGGGACTCCGCAATGAGCAGTTCTTC

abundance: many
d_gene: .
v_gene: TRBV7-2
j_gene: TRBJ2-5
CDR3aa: CASSLWDGVSSGIEETQYF
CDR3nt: TGTGCCAGCAGCTTATGGGATGGAGTGAGTTCGGGAATTGAAGAGACCCAGTACTTC

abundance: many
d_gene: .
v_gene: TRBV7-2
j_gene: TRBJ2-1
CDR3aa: CASSPLSGPYNEQFF
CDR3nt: TGTGCCAGCAGCCCTCTCAGCGGACCATACAATGAGCAGTTCTTC

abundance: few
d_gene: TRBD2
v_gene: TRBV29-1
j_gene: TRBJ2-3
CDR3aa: CSVEGASGGMQYF
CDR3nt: TGCAGCGTTGAAGGGGCTAGCGGGGGGATGCAGTATTTT

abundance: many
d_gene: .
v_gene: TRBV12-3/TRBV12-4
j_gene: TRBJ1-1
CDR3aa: CASSLIGVVTEAFF
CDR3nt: TGTGCCAGCAGTCTGATAGGGGTGGTCACTGAAGCTTTCTTT

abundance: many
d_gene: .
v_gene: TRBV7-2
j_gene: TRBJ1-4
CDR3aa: CASTSEGGEKLFF
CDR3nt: TGTGCCAGCACCTCAGAAGGTGGTGAAAAACTGTTTTTT

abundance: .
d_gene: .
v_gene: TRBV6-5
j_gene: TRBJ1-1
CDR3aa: CASSYSMSGNTEAFF
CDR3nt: TGTGCCAGCAGTTACTCGATGTCCGGGAACACTGAAGCTTTCTTT

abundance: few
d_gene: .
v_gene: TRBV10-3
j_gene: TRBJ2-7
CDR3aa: CAIKIGTEPYEQYF
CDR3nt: TGTGCCATCAAGATAGGGACCGAGCCCTACGAGCAGTACTTC

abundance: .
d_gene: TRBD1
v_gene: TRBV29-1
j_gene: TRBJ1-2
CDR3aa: CSATLGTGIYGYTF
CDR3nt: TGCAGCGCTACCCTAGGGACAGGGATCTATGGCTACACCTTC

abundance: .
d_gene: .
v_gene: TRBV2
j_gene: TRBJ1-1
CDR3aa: CAATLGTEAFF
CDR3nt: TGTGCCGCGACTTTAGGCACTGAAGCTTTCTTT

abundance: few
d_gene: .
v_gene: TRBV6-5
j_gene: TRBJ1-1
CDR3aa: CASILGSEAFF
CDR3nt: TGTGCCAGCATTTTAGGGAGTGAAGCTTTCTTT

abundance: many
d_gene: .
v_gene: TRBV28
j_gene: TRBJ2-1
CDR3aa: CASSLAPSGDNEQFF
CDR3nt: TGTGCCAGCAGTTTAGCACCTTCGGGTGACAATGAGCAGTTCTTC

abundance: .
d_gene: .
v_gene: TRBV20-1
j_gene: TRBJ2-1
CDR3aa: CSARTDHGYEQFF
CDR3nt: TGCAGTGCCCGGACAGACCACGGCTATGAGCAGTTCTTC

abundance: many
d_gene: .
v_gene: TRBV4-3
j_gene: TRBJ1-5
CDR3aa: CASSQSGSSNQPQHF
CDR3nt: TGCGCCAGCAGCCAATCCGGATCGAGCAATCAGCCCCAGCATTTT

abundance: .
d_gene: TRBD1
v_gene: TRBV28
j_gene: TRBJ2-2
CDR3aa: CASSPTGEPGELFF
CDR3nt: TGTGCCAGCAGCCCCACAGGGGAGCCCGGGGAGCTGTTTTTT

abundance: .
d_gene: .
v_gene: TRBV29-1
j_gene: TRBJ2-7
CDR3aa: CSVRLDRRYEQYF
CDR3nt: TGCAGCGTTAGATTGGACAGAAGATACGAGCAGTACTTC

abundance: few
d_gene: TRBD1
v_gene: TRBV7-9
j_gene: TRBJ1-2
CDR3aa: CASSHPGQVLNYGYTF
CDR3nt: TGTGCCAGCAGCCACCCAGGACAGGTCCTAAACTATGGCTACACCTTC

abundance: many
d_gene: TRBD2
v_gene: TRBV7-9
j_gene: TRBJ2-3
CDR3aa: CASSSQRGLAGTTSTDTQYF
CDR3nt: TGTGCCAGCAGCTCTCAAAGGGGACTAGCGGGGACTACTAGCACAGATACGCAGTATTTT

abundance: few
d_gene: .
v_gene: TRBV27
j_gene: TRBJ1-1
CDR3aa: CASTSLMNTEAFF
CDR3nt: TGTGCCAGCACTTCACTTATGAACACTGAAGCTTTCTTT

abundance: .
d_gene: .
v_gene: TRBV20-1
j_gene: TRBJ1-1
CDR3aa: CSARDIQGNTEAFF
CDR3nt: TGCAGTGCTAGAGATATACAGGGGAACACTGAAGCTTTCTTT

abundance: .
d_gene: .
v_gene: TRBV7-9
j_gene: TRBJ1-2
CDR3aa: CASSLDNDGYGYTF
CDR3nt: TGTGCCAGCAGCTTAGATAATGACGGCTATGGCTACACCTTC

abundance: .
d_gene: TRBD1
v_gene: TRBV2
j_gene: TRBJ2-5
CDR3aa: CASSGDRGRETQYF
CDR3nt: TGTGCCAGCAGTGGGGACAGGGGGCGTGAGACCCAGTACTTC

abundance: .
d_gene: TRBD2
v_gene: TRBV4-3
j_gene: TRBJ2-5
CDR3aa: CASSQELGLGAETQYF
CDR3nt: TGCGCCAGCAGCCAAGAATTGGGACTAGGGGCCGAGACCCAGTACTTC

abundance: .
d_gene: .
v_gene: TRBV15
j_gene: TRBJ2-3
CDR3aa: CAISRAQGTDTQYF
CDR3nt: TGTGCCATCAGCAGAGCCCAGGGGACGGATACGCAGTATTTT

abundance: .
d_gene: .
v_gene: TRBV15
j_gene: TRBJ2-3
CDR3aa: CATTIDLGTDTQYF
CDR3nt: TGTGCCACCACTATTGATCTTGGCACAGATACGCAGTATTTT

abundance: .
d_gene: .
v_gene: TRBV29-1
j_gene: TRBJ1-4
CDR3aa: CSVPVGPGSNEKLFF
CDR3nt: TGCAGCGTGCCCGTAGGGCCGGGATCTAATGAAAAACTGTTTTTT

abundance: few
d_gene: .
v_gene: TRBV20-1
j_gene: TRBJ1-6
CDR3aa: CSATGASLNSPLHF
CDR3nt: TGCAGTGCTACAGGGGCGAGCTTGAATTCACCCCTCCACTTT

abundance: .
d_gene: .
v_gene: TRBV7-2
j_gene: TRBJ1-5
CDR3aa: CASSLGSNHPQHF
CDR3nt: TGTGCCAGCAGCTTGGGCAGTAATCACCCCCAGCATTTT

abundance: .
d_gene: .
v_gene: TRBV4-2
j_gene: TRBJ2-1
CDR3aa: CASSQEVGGTYNEQFF
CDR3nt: TGTGCCAGCAGCCAAGAGGTTGGGGGTACCTACAATGAGCAGTTCTTC

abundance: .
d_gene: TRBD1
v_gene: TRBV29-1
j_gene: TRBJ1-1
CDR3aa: CSVSNRGLGTEAFF
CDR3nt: TGCAGCGTTTCTAACAGGGGGCTGGGCACTGAAGCTTTCTTT

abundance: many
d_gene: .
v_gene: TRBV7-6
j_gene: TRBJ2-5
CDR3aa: CASSPNLNEETQYF
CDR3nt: TGTGCCAGCAGCCCGAATTTAAATGAAGAGACCCAGTACTTC